Listed below are T cell receptor beta chains from one sample, sequenced in a study of T cell responses to AZD1222 COVID-19 vaccine. Produced via immunoSEQ multiplex PCR; TCRdb's table is partial and in-frame only. The sample lists 110,000 or so clones, approximately 89% seen once, with 35% to 55% in the top ten. This material consisted of peripheral blood, taken 28 days after the second AZD1222 dose. Source of these receptors: an adult who received the AZD1222 COVID-19 vaccine. Both conserved end residues are part of each CDR3. A D gene is named only where the DNA matches it firmly. For some rows the clone size is stated as once, few or many, or as a class when expanded; others skip it.

TRBD2,TRBJ2-1,once,TRBV5-1,TGCGCCAGCAGCCCAACTAGCGGGTACAGGGGTGAGCAGTTCTTC,CASSPTSGYRGEQFF
-,TRBJ2-3,-,TRBV7-2,TGTGCCAGCAGCTCAACGGGACCCATCAAGCAGTATTTT,CASSSTGPIKQYF
-,TRBJ1-2,-,TRBV29-1,TGCAGCCTCGGAGTCAGGGGCCAGCTCTATGATAACTATGGCTACACCTTC,CSLGVRGQLYDNYGYTF
TRBD1,TRBJ1-2,-,TRBV10-3,TGTGCCATCAGTGCGTCCCGGACCGGGACAGGGGAAGAGAATGGCTACACCTTC,CAISASRTGTGEENGYTF
-,TRBJ1-5,-,TRBV30,TGTGCCTGGAGTACGAGGGAGGGTCAGCCCCAGCATTTT,CAWSTREGQPQHF
-,TRBJ1-1,-,TRBV28,TGTGCCAGCACCTCACCGGCTGAAGCTTTCTTT,CASTSPAEAFF
-,TRBJ2-7,-,TRBV18,TGTGCCAGCTCAGAGCTCTTCGGGGAGCAGTACTTC,CASSELFGEQYF
-,TRBJ2-3,-,TRBV7-2,TGTGCCAGCAGCTTAGGCGCTCGGACAGATACGCAGTATTTT,CASSLGARTDTQYF
-,TRBJ1-2,-,TRBV28,TGTGCCAGCAGTCTAACAGGGAAGGGGTATGGCTACACCTTC,CASSLTGKGYGYTF
-,TRBJ2-3,-,TRBV19,TGTGCCAGTAGTAAGGCTAGTGTGGATACGCAGTATTTT,CASSKASVDTQYF
-,TRBJ1-5,once,TRBV7-8,TGTGCCAGCAGCTTACTGGGTGGCAATCAGCCCCAGCATTTT,CASSLLGGNQPQHF
TRBD1,TRBJ1-5,-,TRBV7-8,TGTGCCAGCAGCTTAGCTTTGACAGGGGTGGATCAGCCCCAGCATTTT,CASSLALTGVDQPQHF
-,TRBJ2-5,-,TRBV18,TGTGCCAGCTCACCACCGGGGGAGAGCCAAGAGACCCAGTACTTC,CASSPPGESQETQYF
TRBD2,TRBJ2-7,-,TRBV5-1,TGCGCCAGCAGCTTGGTGGCTAGCGGGACGGTCGACGAGCAGTACTTC,CASSLVASGTVDEQYF
TRBD1,TRBJ1-5,-,TRBV18,TGTGCCAGCTCATCCGGGACAGGGGGGAGCAATCAGCCCCAGCATTTT,CASSSGTGGSNQPQHF
-,TRBJ2-1,-,TRBV4-1,TGCGCCAGCAGCCAAGTCGGAGGCCCCTACAATGAGCAGTTCTTC,CASSQVGGPYNEQFF
-,TRBJ1-6,-,TRBV3-1/TRBV3-2,TGTGCCAGCAGCCCCTCCACAGACATTTCCCTCCACTTT,CASSPSTDISLHF
-,TRBJ2-2,-,TRBV10-3,TGTGCCATCAGTGATGGGGCAGGGATCCCCGGGGAGCTGTTTTTT,CAISDGAGIPGELFF
TRBD2,TRBJ2-3,-,TRBV11-2,TGTGCCAGCAGCTTAGGGACTAGCGGGAGAGCAGATACGCAGTATTTT,CASSLGTSGRADTQYF
TRBD2,TRBJ2-3,few,TRBV5-5,TGTGCCAGCAACCAACCAAGAGCGGGAGCCACAGATACGCAGTATTTT,CASNQPRAGATDTQYF
TRBD2,TRBJ2-7,-,TRBV7-2,TGTGCCAGCAGCTTTGAGCGGGACTACGAGCAGTACTTC,CASSFERDYEQYF
-,TRBJ2-7,-,TRBV18,TGTGCCAGCTCGCGGGACAGTAGCTACGAGCAGTACTTC,CASSRDSSYEQYF